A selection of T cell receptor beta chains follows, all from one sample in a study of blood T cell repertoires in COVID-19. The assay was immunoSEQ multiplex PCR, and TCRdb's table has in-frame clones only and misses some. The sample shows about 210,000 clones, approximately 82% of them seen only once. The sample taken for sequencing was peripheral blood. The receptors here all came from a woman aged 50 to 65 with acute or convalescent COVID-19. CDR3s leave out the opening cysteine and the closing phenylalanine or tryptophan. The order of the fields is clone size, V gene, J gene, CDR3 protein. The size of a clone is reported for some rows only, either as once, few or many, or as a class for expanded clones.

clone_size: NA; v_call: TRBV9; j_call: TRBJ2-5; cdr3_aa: ASSKWGRGEETQY
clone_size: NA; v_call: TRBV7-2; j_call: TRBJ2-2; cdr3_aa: ASSLSGSGTGELF
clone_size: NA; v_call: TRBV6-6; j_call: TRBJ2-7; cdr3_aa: ASSLRTGHEEQY
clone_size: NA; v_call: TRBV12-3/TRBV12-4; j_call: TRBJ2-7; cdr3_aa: ASSWGRYEQY
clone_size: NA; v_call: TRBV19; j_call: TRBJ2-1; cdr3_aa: ASSKDRDYYNEQF
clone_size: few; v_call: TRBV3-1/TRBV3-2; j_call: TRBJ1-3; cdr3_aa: ASSPGELGNTIY
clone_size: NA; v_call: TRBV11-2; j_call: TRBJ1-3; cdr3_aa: ASSLSSGSGNTIY
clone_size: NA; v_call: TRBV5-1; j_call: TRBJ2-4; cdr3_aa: ASSPAVGRGGIQY
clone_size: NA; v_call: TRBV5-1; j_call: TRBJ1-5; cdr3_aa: ASSLEGNNNQPQH
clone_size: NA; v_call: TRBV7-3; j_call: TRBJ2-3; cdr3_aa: ASSSPRGLDTQY
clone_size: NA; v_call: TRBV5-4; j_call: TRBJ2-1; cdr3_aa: ASSYALATIYNEQF
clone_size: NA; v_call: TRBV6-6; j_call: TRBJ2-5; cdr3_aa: ASSTLGQDQETQY
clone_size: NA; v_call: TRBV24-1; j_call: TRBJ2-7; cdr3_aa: ATSDSGTSGYYEQY
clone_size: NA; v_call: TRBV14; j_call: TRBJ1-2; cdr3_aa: ASSTRATGGSGYT
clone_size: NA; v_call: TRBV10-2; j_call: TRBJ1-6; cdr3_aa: ASSTGGPNQPLH
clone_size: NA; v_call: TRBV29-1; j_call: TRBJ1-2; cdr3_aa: SAEVRYGYT
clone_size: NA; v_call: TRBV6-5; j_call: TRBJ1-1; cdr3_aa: ASKVQGREAF
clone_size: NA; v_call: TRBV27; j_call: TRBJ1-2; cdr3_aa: ASSLGARYGYT
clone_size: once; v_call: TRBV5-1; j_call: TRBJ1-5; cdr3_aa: ASSLSGYDQPQH
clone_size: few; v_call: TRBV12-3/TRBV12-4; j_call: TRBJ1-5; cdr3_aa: ASSYSYNQPQH
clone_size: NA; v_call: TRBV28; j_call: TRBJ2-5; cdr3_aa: ASSPRGVGEGETQY
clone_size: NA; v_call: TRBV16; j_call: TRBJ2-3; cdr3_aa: ASSQSRQGPSTDTQY
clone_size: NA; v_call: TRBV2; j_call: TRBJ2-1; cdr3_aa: ASSDGLAGGKEQF
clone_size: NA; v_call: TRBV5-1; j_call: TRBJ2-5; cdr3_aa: ASSLDGGRALETQY
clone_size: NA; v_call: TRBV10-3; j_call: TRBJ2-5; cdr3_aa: AISAPSGGSQETQY